This passage covers 25 T cell receptor beta chains from one sample sequenced in a study of blood T cell repertoires in COVID-19. Data came from immunoSEQ multiplex PCR; TCRdb stores just in-frame clones and leaves some out. The sample has some 140,000 clones, around three quarters seen once. The source material was peripheral blood. The receptors come from a man aged 55 to 70 with acute or convalescent COVID-19.

This clone was counted only a few times. This rearrangement joins TRBV6-5 to TRBJ2-1, with 8 bases identical to TRBD2. Germline values: CDR1 MNHEY, CDR2 SVGAGI. Trimming at V came to 4 bases and at J to 7 bases, leaving 12 bases not matched to a gene. This CDR3 contains 16 residues. The CDR3 nucleotides are TGTGCCAGCAGTTTAGGCCGCGGGAGGCGAGGGAATGAGCAGTTCTTC. This sequence encodes CASSLGRGRRGNEQFF.

This chain joins TRBV18 and TRBJ1-2, with a possible D match to TRBD1 (5 bases). V was pared by 3 bases and J by 1 base, with 9 bases between. CDR3 length equals 14 residues. Germline CDR1 is KGHSH and CDR2 is LQKENI. For the CDR3, the DNA is TGTGCCAGCTCACCTGACAGCATTAACTATGGCTACACCTTC. It yields the protein CASSPDSINYGYTF.

The rearrangement links TRBV28 to TRBJ2-4; 14 bases agree with TRBD2. CDR1 and CDR2 from the germline V gene are MDHEN and SYDVKM. Unmatched junction bases numbered 11, after V lost 5 bases and J lost 5 bases. This CDR3 is built from 18 residues. CDR3 residues: CASSRLAGGPGKENIQYF. CDR3 sequence (DNA): TGTGCCAGCAGTAGACTAGCGGGAGGGCCGGGTAAAGAAAACATTCAGTACTTC.

The gene calls are TRBV30 and TRBJ2-4; 7 bases fit TRBD1. Germline CDR1 GTSNPN, CDR2 SVGIG (reference sequence). The CDR3 extends over 13 amino acids. V dropped 1 base and J dropped 7; count of bases not matched to a gene: 4. CDR3 sequence: CAWSGTGENIQYF. CDR3 nucleotide sequence: TGTGCCTGGAGTGGAACAGGGGAGAACATTCAGTACTTC.

This chain connects TRBV3-1 (or the pseudogene TRBV3-2) to TRBJ2-1; 7 bases align to TRBD2. J lost 8 bases, V lost 1 base, and 8 bases had no gene match. The CDR3 extends over 15 amino acids. Per germline, CDR1 LGHDT and CDR2 YNNKEL (reference sequence). The CDR3 DNA sequence: TGTGCCAGCAGCCAAGTCGGGGGGAGGGGAGATGAGCAGTTCTTC. Translation gives CASSQVGGRGDEQFF.

This clone was found once. The chain combines TRBV15 with TRBJ1-6; D uncertain. This CDR3 region has 17 residues. Germline values: CDR1 LNHNV, CDR2 YYDKDF (reference sequence). V was shortened by 1 base and J by 3 bases, with 13 bases between the two germline ends. The CDR3 region has the DNA TGTGCCACCAGCAGAGCCCCAGTGGGCTACTATAATTCACCCCTCCACTTT. Its translation is CATSRAPVGYYNSPLHF.

The genes are TRBV28 and TRBJ1-6; the D gene is possibly TRBD1 (6 bases). The germline V and J ends were trimmed by 6 bases and 7 bases, with 13 bases remaining between them. The CDR3 consists of 14 residues. Per germline, CDR1 MDHEN and CDR2 SYDVKM. CDR3 in amino acids: CASSVDSRNSPLHF. For the CDR3, the DNA is TGTGCCAGCAGCGTGGACAGCCGGAATTCACCCCTCCACTTT. Supplemented by reference TRBV28 and TRBJ1-6, the full variable domain reads DVKVTQSSRYLVKRTGEKVFLECVQDMDHENMFWYRQDPGLGLRLIYFSYDVKMKEKGDIPEGYSVSREKKERFSLILESASTNQTSMYLCASSVDSRNSPLHFGNGTRLTVT.

This chain uses TRBV5-6 with TRBJ2-1, with 8 bases aligning to TRBD2. The CDR3 consists of 15 residues. V dropped 4 bases and J dropped 7; count of bases not matched to a gene: 10. Germline V gene data show CDR1 as SGHDT and CDR2 as YYEEEE. The CDR3 protein is CASSLRGLVLNEQFF. The DNA for the CDR3 is TGTGCCAGCAGCCTTAGGGGACTAGTCCTTAATGAGCAGTTCTTC. Together with reference TRBV5-6 and TRBJ2-1, the CDR3 gives the full variable domain: DAGVTQSPTHLIKTRGQQVTLRCSPKSGHDTVSWYQQALGQGPQFIFQYYEEEERQRGNFPDRFSGHQFPNYSSELNVNALLLGDSALYLCASSLRGLVLNEQFFGPGTRLTVL.

The chain links TRBV5-1 to TRBJ2-1, with D possibly TRBD2 on 5 matching bases. In germline, CDR1 is SGHRS, CDR2 YFSETQ. V dropped 4 bases and J dropped 0 bases, with 11 bases sitting between them. This CDR3 has 15 residues. The CDR3 DNA is TGCGCCAGCAGCCCCGGGATTTTCTCCTACAATGAGCAGTTCTTC. This codes for CASSPGIFSYNEQFF.

The chain has TRBV19 and TRBJ1-5; D gene unclear. V shed 3 bases and J shed 4 bases, with 7 bases lying between them. The CDR3 has 13 amino acids. CDR1 LNHDA and CDR2 SQIVND come from the germline V gene (reference sequence). CDR3 amino acids: CASSIWENQPQHF. The CDR3 DNA reads as TGTGCCAGTAGTATCTGGGAGAATCAGCCCCAGCATTTT.

The genes are TRBV7-2 and TRBJ2-5; 10 bases map to TRBD2. CDR1 is SGHTA and CDR2 is FQGNSA in the germline V gene. The CDR3 sequence is 15 residues long. V was clipped by 3 bases and J by 9 bases; unmatched bases: 10. The CDR3 spells CASSLGASGGGAQYF. As DNA, the CDR3 is TGTGCCAGCAGCTTGGGCGCTAGCGGGGGAGGGGCCCAGTACTTC.

This clone has just one count. The chain couples TRBV14 to TRBJ2-1; TRBD2 agrees at 9 bases. The CDR3 runs to 15 residues. Trimming at V came to 4 bases and at J to 2 bases, leaving 3 bases not matched to a gene. Germline V gives CDR1 SGHDN, CDR2 FVKESK. The CDR3 protein is CASSPLAGAYNEQFF. In DNA, the CDR3 is TGTGCCAGCAGCCCCTTAGCGGGAGCCTACAATGAGCAGTTCTTC. Supplemented by reference TRBV14 and TRBJ2-1, the full variable domain reads EAGVTQFPSHSVIEKGQTVTLRCDPISGHDNLYWYRRVMGKEIKFLLHFVKESKQDESGMPNNRFLAERTGGTYSTLKVQPAELEDSGVYFCASSPLAGAYNEQFFGPGTRLTVL.

The chain joins TRBV10-2 to TRBJ1-5; no reliable D call. V was clipped by 7 bases and J by 2 bases, with 9 bases between them. The CDR3 has 13 amino acids. Germline loops: CDR1 WSHSY, CDR2 SAAADI. The CDR3 loop is CASTGGGNQPQHF. In DNA, the CDR3 is TGCGCCAGCACAGGCGGGGGCAATCAGCCCCAGCATTTT.

This sequence joins TRBV5-6 and TRBJ2-5; tentative D call: TRBD2 (7 bases). Germline V gene sequence: CDR1 SGHDT, CDR2 YYEEEE. The CDR3 contains 12 residues. Trimming removed 2 bases at V and 13 bases at J, with 15 bases between. CDR3 nucleotide sequence: TGTGCCAGCAGCTTAGTCGGGGGGCGGCCGTACTTC. Protein sequence: CASSLVGGRPYF.

The chain recombines TRBV24-1 with TRBJ2-3; the match to TRBD1 covers 7 bases. CDR1 KGHDR and CDR2 SFDVKD come from the germline V gene. The CDR3 extends over 17 amino acids. J gave up 3 bases and V 8 bases, and 16 bases lay outside the gene matches. The CDR3 DNA sequence: TGTGCCACCACCCTTCCCGACAGGGAATTTGATACAGATACGCAGTATTTT. Its translation: CATTLPDREFDTDTQYF.

V is TRBV11-2 and J is TRBJ2-7; 7 bases agree with TRBD1. V shed 5 bases, J shed 3 bases, and the junction held 4 bases outside the gene matches. Germline V gene data show CDR1 as SGHAT and CDR2 as FQNNGV. CDR3 length: 13 amino acids. This CDR3 reads CASSPWTGYEQYF. The CDR3 coding sequence is TGTGCCAGCAGCCCCTGGACAGGCTACGAGCAGTACTTC.

A remark on this clone: Other DNA sequences in this specimen translate into the identical CDR3. This chain uses TRBV18 with TRBJ2-7; 7 bases are a match to TRBD2. This CDR3 contains 11 residues. Losses at the gene ends were 3 bases for V and 7 bases for J; bases not matched to a gene: 0. Germline CDR1 and CDR2: KGHSH and LQKENI. CDR3 residues: CASSPGGEQYF. The CDR3 coding sequence is TGTGCCAGCTCACCGGGGGGGGAGCAGTACTTC.

V is TRBV5-5 and J is TRBJ2-7; 8 bases line up with TRBD2. The CDR3 runs 16 residues. Germline-derived CDR1 and CDR2 are SGHKS and YYEKEE (reference sequence). V lost 3 bases to trimming and J lost 1 base; unmatched junction nucleotides: 9. As DNA, the CDR3 is TGTGCCAGCAGCTGGGGACTAGGGGGTGGATCCTACGAGCAGTACTTC. Its translation is CASSWGLGGGSYEQYF.

V usage is TRBV13 and J usage is TRBJ1-2; 8 positions match TRBD1. CDR3 length: 13 residues. After removal of 5 bases from V and 5 bases from J, the junction contained 4 bases not matched to a gene. Germline CDR1 and CDR2: PRHDT and FYEKMQ (reference sequence). The CDR3 loop is CASSATGGYGYTF. DNA of the CDR3: TGTGCCAGCAGCGCCACAGGGGGTTATGGCTACACCTTC.

V usage is TRBV24-1 and J usage is TRBJ2-2, with 7 bases that match TRBD1. This CDR3 contains 14 residues. The ends lost 4 bases at V and 7 bases at J; junction bases unmatched: 5. Germline V gives CDR1 KGHDR, CDR2 SFDVKD. DNA of the CDR3: TGTGCCACCAGTGACTACAGGGGAATCGGGGAGCTGTTTTTT. The encoded protein is CATSDYRGIGELFF.

V and J are TRBV4-2 and TRBJ2-7; 7 nucleotides agree with TRBD2. CDR1 is LGHNA, CDR2 YNFKEQ, per germline. The CDR3 length is 16 residues. The junction had 5 bases not matched to a gene; V was cut back by 0 bases and J by 0 bases. The DNA for the CDR3 is TGTGCCAGCAGCCAAGATATGGGAGGGGTCTCCTACGAGCAGTACTTC. Translating it yields CASSQDMGGVSYEQYF.

The chain combines TRBV10-3 with TRBJ2-5, with 9 bases aligning to TRBD1. This CDR3 has 15 amino acids. Germline V CDR1 and CDR2: ENHRY, SYGVKD. J lost 5 bases, V lost 2 bases, and 6 bases had no gene match. The CDR3: CAISETGGAGETQYF. The DNA of the CDR3 is TGTGCCATCAGTGAGACAGGGGGCGCGGGGGAGACCCAGTACTTC.

The CDR3 reads CASSAGFSNQPQHF. The CDR3 region has the DNA TGTGCCAGTAGTGCGGGGTTTAGCAATCAGCCCCAGCATTTT. V gene TRBV19 combines with J gene TRBJ1-5, with D unresolved. The germline gives CDR1 LNHDA, CDR2 SQIVND (reference sequence). This CDR3 has 14 amino acids. Trimming pared 5 bases from V and 0 bases from J, leaving 8 bases between.

The chain is built from TRBV9 and TRBJ2-7; 7 nucleotides agree with TRBD1. This CDR3 spans 14 amino acids. Per the germline V gene, CDR1 is SGDLS and CDR2 is YYNGEE. V was clipped by 3 bases and J by 7 bases; unmatched bases: 10. The CDR3 region is CASSATGLSGEQYF. CDR3 in DNA: TGTGCCAGCAGCGCGACAGGGTTGTCGGGGGAGCAGTACTTC.

The chain employs TRBV19 and TRBJ2-2, with 9 bases identical to TRBD2. The V segment lost 3 bases and the J segment 2 bases; nucleotides outside the gene matches: 10. Germline-derived CDR1 and CDR2 are LNHDA and SQIVND (reference sequence). This CDR3 is 18 amino acids long. CDR3 nucleotide sequence: TGTGCCAGTAGTATGGCGGGAGGGCCTGGGGTTAACACCGGGGAGCTGTTTTTT. Protein: CASSMAGGPGVNTGELFF.